This T cell receptor beta chain was found in a study of CD8+ T cells in alopecia areata. Across the whole study: Each of the treated patients was given oral tofacitinib, 5 to 10 mg twice daily, for moderate-to-severe alopecia areata. Notes on the study in general: Compared with mice, patients displayed less clear TCR sharing, possibly for HLA-related reasons. Higher clonality and more expanded CD8+ clones appeared in lesional than normal scalp.

Sequencing templates came from extracted RNA that was reverse transcribed into cDNA. The method was immunoSEQ multiplex PCR; TCRdb's version includes in-frame clones alone and lacks a portion of them. This table has about 130,000 clones, approximately 49% appearing once. This CDR3 has 13 amino acids. V was clipped by 11 bases and J by 0 bases, with 8 bases between them. Germline CDR1 and CDR2: MNHNY and SVGAGI (reference sequence). With respect to this clone: Its matching antigen is unknown.

Alopecia areata patients provided lesional scalp punch biopsies and peripheral blood, both collected for the study. The material was CD8+ T cells sorted from blood, obtained at week 0. This chain links TRBV6-6 with TRBJ2-6, with D tentatively TRBD2 (6 bases). This sequence was found in a human donor with alopecia areata. CDR3 sequence (DNA): TGTGCCGGGGGGTTCTCTGGGGCCAACGTCCTGACTTTC. Translation: CAGGFSGANVLTF.